This T cell receptor beta chain derives from a study of blood T cell repertoires in COVID-19. Background on the study: PBMCs, B-cell-depleted T cells, or T cells were the source of the cDNA or gDNA that made up the material.

The count of this clone is one. One Seattle source followed patients from active infection through their disease course. Assay used: immunoSEQ multiplex PCR; TCRdb lists only in-frame clones, some missing. Of about 300,000 clones in the sample, about nine tenths were seen once. From germline, CDR1 is MDHEN and CDR2 SYDVKM. CDR3 size: 15 residues. The V end lost 5 bases, the J end lost 2 bases, and 16 bases lay between the germline ends. This clonotype was obtained from a woman in her thirties with COVID-19, enrolled during active disease. The sample was peripheral blood. This chain joins TRBV28 and TRBJ2-7; D is uncertain. The CDR3 nucleotides read TGTGCCAGCAGTCCCCCAAGACAAGGTACCTACGAGCAGTACTTC. Residues: CASSPPRQGTYEQYF.